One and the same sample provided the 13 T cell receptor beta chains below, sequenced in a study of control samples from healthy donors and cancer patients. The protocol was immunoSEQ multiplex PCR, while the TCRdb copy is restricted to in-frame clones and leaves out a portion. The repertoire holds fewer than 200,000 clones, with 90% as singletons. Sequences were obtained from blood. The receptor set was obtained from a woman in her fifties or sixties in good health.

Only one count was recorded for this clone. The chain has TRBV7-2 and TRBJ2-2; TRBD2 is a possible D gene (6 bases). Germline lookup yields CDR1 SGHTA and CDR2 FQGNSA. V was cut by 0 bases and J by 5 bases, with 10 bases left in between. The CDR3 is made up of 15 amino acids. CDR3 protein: CASSLASGRTGELFF. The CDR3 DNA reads TGTGCCAGCAGCTTAGCGTCGGGGAGGACCGGGGAGCTGTTTTTT.

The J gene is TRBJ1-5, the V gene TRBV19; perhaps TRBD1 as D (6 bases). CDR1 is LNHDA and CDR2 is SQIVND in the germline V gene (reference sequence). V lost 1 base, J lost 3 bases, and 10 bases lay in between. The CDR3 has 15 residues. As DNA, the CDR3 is TGTGCCAGTAGTATAGGCGACAGGTCCAATCAGCCCCAGCATTTT. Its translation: CASSIGDRSNQPQHF.

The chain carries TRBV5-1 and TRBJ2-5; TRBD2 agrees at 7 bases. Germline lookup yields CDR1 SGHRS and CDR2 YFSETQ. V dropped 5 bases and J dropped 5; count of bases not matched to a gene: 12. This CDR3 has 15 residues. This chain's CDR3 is CASRDPRREYETQYF. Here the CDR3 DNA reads TGCGCCAGCAGAGACCCCCGGCGGGAGTACGAGACCCAGTACTTC.

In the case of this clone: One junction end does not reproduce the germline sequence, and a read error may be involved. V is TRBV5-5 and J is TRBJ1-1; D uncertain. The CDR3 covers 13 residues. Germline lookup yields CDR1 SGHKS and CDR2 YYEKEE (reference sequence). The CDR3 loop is CTSSLEGNTEAFF. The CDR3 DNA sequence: TGTACCAGCAGCTTGGAAGGGAACACTGAAGCTTTCTTT. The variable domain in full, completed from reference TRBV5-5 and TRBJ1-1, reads DAGVTQSPTHLIKTRGQQVTLRCSPISGHKSVSWYQQVLGQGPQFIFQYYEKEERGRGNFPDRFSARQFPNYSSELNVNALLLGDSALYLCTSSLEGNTEAFFGQGTRLTVV.

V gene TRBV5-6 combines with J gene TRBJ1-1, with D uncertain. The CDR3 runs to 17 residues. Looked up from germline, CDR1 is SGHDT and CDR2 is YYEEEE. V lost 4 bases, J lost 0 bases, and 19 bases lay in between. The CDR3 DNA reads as TGTGCCAGCAGCCCCCTTAAGGGTCTAGCGGTGAACACTGAAGCTTTCTTT. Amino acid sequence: CASSPLKGLAVNTEAFF.

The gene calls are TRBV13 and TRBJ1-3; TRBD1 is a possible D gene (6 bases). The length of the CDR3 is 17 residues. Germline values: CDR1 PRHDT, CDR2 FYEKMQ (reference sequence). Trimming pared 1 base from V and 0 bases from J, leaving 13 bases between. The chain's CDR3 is CASSLAGGMSSGNTIYF. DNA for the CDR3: TGTGCCAGCAGCTTAGCGGGGGGCATGAGCTCTGGAAACACCATATATTTT.

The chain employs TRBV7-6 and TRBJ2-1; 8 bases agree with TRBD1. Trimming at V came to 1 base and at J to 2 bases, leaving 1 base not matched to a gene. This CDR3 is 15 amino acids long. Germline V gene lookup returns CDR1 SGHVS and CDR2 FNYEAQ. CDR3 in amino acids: CASSLETGAYNEQFF. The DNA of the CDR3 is TGTGCCAGCAGCTTAGAGACAGGGGCCTACAATGAGCAGTTCTTC.

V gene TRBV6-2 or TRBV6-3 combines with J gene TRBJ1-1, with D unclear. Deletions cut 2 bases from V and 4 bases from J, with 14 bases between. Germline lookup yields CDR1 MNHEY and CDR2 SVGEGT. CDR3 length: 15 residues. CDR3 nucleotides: TGTGCCAGCAGTTACGGGGTCTGGGGAGGCACTGAAGCTTTCTTT. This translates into CASSYGVWGGTEAFF.

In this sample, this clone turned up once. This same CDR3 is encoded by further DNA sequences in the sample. The CDR3, as DNA: TGTGCCTGGAGTGTAGGGGCCGGCAATCAGCCCCAGCATTTT. It yields the protein CAWSVGAGNQPQHF. This rearrangement joins TRBV30 to TRBJ1-5; D perhaps matches TRBD1 (5 bases). Between the trimmed V and J ends, which lost 0 bases and 2 bases, there was a span of 8 bases. Germline V CDR1 and CDR2: GTSNPN, SVGIG (reference sequence). The CDR3 is made up of 14 amino acids.

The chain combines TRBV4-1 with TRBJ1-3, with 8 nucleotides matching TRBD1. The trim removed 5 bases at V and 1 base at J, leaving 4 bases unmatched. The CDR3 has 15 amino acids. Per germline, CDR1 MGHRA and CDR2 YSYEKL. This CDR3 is CASSSNRGSGNTIYF. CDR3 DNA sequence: TGCGCCAGCAGCAGCAACAGGGGGTCTGGAAACACCATATATTTT.

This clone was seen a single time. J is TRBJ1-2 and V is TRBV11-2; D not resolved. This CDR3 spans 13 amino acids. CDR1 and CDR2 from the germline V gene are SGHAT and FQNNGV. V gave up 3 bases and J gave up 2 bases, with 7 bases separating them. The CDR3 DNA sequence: TGTGCCAGCAGCTTGGATCGGAACTATGGCTACACCTTC. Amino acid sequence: CASSLDRNYGYTF. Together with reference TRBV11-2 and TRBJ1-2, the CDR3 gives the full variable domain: EAGVAQSPRYKIIEKRQSVAFWCNPISGHATLYWYQQILGQGPKLLIQFQNNGVVDDSQLPKDRFSAERLKGVDSTLKIQPAKLEDSAVYLCASSLDRNYGYTFGSGTRLTVV.

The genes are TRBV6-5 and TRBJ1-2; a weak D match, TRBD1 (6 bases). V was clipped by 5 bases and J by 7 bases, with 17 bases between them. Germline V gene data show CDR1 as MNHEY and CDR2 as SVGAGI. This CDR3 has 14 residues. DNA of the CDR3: TGTGCCAGCAGTAACCGGGGGCTGAGGAGTGGCTACACCTTC. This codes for CASSNRGLRSGYTF.

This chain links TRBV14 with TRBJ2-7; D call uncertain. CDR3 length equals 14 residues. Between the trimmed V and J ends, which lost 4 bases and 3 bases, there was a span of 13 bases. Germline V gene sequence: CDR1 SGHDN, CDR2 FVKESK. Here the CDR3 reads CASSPNPRNYEQYF. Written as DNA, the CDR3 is TGTGCCAGCAGCCCAAATCCCCGAAACTACGAGCAGTACTTC.